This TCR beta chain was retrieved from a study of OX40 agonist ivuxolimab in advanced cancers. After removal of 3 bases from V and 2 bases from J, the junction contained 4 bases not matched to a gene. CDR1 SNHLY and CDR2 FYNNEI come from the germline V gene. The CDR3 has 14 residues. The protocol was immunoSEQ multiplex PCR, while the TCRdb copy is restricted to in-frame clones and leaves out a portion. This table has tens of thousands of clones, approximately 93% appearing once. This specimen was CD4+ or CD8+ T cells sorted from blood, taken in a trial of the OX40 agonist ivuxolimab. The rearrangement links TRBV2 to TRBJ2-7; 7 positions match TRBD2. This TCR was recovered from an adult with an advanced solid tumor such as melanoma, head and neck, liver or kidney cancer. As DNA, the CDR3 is TGTGCCAGCAGTGACGAGCGGGGAGCCTACGAGCAGTACTTC. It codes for CASSDERGAYEQYF. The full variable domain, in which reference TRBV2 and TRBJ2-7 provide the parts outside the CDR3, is EPEVTQTPSHQVTQMGQEVILRCVPISNHLYFYWYRQILGQKVEFLVSFYNNEISEKSEIFDDQFSVERPDGSNFTLKIRSTKLEDSAMYFCASSDERGAYEQYFGPGTRLTVT.